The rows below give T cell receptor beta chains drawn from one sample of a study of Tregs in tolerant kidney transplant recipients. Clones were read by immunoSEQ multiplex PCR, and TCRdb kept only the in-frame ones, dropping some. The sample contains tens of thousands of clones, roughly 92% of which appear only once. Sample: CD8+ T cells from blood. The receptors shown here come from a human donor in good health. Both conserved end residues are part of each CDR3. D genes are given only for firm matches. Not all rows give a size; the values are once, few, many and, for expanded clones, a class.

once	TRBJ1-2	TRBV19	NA	TGTGCCAGTAGTCTTACAGCGGGCGGCTACACCTTC	CASSLTAGGYTF
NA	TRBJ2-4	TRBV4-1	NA	TGCGCCAGCAGCCAAGGCCCGGCTCTTCAGTACTTC	CASSQGPALQYF
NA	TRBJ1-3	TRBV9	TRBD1	TGTGCCAGCAAACCCGGGACAGAAGGCTCTGGAAACACCATATATTTT	CASKPGTEGSGNTIYF
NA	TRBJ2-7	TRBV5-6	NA	TGTGCCAGCAGCGGTAGGGGGTATATCTCCTACGAGCAGTACTTC	CASSGRGYISYEQYF
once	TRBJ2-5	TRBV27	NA	TGTGCCAGCAGTTTGTCCCCAGGGGCCCAAGAGACCCAGTACTTC	CASSLSPGAQETQYF
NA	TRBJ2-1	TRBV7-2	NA	TGTGCCAGCAGCTTTAACTCCCCTGGCAATGAGCAGTTCTTC	CASSFNSPGNEQFF
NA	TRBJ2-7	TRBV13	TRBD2	TGTGCCAGCAGCTCATCTAGCGGGAGGGCCGGAGTATACGAGCAGTACTTC	CASSSSSGRAGVYEQYF
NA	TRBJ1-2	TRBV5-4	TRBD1	TGTGCCAGCAGCTTGGGAGGGGGCTCCCCACTATCTGGCTACACCTTC	CASSLGGGSPLSGYTF
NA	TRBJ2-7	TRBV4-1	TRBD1	TGCGCCAGCAGCCCGACACAGGGGATTAACTACGAGCAGTACTTC	CASSPTQGINYEQYF
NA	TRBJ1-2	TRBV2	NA	TGTGCCAGCAGCAGCGGGGAAAGCTATGGCTACACCTTC	CASSSGESYGYTF
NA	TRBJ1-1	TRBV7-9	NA	TGTGCCAGCAGCTTAGATCCAAGGGACACTGAAGCTTTCTTT	CASSLDPRDTEAFF
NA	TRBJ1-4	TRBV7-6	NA	TGTGCCAGCAGCTCCTCGGTGGACGTAGGGGAAAAACTGTTTTTT	CASSSSVDVGEKLFF
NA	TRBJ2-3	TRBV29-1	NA	TGCAGCGTTGACGCAGATACGCAGTATTTT	CSVDADTQYF
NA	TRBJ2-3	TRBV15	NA	TGTGCCACCAGCAGAGATTCTAGCCACTACACAGATACGCAGTATTTT	CATSRDSSHYTDTQYF
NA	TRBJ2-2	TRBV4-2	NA	TGTGCCAGCAGCCAAGATGTGGAGGGCGACACCGGGGAGCTGTTTTTT	CASSQDVEGDTGELFF
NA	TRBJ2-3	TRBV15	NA	TGTGCCACCAGCAGAGATTGGTCCGGGGACCTCGGGCCCACAGATACGCAGTATTTT	CATSRDWSGDLGPTDTQYF
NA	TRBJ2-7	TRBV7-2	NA	TGTGCCAGCAGCCCGACAAGGACAGAATTTTCCTACGAGCAGTACTTC	CASSPTRTEFSYEQYF
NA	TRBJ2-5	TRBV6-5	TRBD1	TGTGCCAGCAGTTGGGACAGCCAAGAGACCCAGTACTTC	CASSWDSQETQYF
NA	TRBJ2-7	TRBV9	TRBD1	TGTGCCAGCAGCCCCTCGAAGGGGGACAGGGACTACGAGCAGTACTTC	CASSPSKGDRDYEQYF
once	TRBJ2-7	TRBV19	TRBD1	TGTGCCAGTAGTATTCTGGGCAGGGGGCCCAATAGCGAGCAGTACTTC	CASSILGRGPNSEQYF
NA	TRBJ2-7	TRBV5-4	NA	TGTGCCAGCAGCTTGGGGGTAGGGGTGGGCGAGCAGTACTTC	CASSLGVGVGEQYF
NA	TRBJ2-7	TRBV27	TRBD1	TGTGCCAGCAGTTTACAGGGGGCGAACTACGAGCAGTACTTC	CASSLQGANYEQYF
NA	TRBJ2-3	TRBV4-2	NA	TGTGCCAGCAGCCAAGAGGAGGGGGCCCCAGATACGCAGTATTTT	CASSQEEGAPDTQYF
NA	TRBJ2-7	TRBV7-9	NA	TGTGCCAGCAGCCTCGGGGGCGCAGTCTCCTACGAGCAGTACTTC	CASSLGGAVSYEQYF
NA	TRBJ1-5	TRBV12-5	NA	TGTGCTAGTGGTGGGGACGGTCATAGCAATCAGCCCCAGCATTTT	CASGGDGHSNQPQHF
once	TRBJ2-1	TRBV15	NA	TGTGCCACCAGCAGAGATTCTGTAGTAGCATTATACAATGAGCAGTTCTTC	CATSRDSVVALYNEQFF
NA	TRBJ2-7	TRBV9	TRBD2	TGTGCCAGCAGCCCTAGCGGAGTCTCCTACGAGCAGTACTTC	CASSPSGVSYEQYF
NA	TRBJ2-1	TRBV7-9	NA	TGTGCCAGCTTAACTGGAATGTTAGGAAATGAGCAGTTCTTC	CASLTGMLGNEQFF
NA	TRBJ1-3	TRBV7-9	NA	TGTGCCAGCAGCTTAGGAGCGGCCCCTGGAAACACCATATATTTT	CASSLGAAPGNTIYF
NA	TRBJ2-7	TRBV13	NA	TGTGCCAGCAGCCAAGGGAGAGGCTACGAGCAGTACTTC	CASSQGRGYEQYF
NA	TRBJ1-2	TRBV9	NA	TGTGCCAGCAGCGTAGTAGCCTATGGCTACACCTTC	CASSVVAYGYTF
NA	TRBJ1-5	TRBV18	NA	TGTGCCAGCTCACCTTCCGGTAGCAATCAGCCCCAGCATTTT	CASSPSGSNQPQHF
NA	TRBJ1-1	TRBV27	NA	TGTGCCAGCAGTTTGTTCGGGACAACAAACACTGAAGCTTTCTTT	CASSLFGTTNTEAFF
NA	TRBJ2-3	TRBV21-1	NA	TGTGCCAGGAGATCGGGACTAGCGGGAGGGCCGACAGATACGCAGTATTTT	CARRSGLAGGPTDTQYF
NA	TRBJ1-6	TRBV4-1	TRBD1	TGCGCCAGCAGCCAAGATTGGCAGGGGGCACTTAATTCACCCCTCCACTTT	CASSQDWQGALNSPLHF
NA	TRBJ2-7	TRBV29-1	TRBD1	TGCAGCGTTTCGGGACAGGGATACGAGCAGTACTTC	CSVSGQGYEQYF
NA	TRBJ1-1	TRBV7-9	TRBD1	TGTGCCAGCGAAAAGGGGGCGACGAACACTGAAGCTTTCTTT	CASEKGATNTEAFF
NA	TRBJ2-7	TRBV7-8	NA	TGTGCCAGCAGCTCCAGCAGTGGCTACGAGCAGTACTTC	CASSSSSGYEQYF
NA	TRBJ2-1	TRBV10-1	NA	TGCGCCAGCAGTGACGGGGGGCTGCAGTTCTTC	CASSDGGLQFF
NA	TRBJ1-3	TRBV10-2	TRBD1	TGCGCCAGCAGTGGGGGACAGGATGGAAACACCATATATTTT	CASSGGQDGNTIYF
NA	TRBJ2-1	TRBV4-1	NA	TGCGCCAGCAGCCAGGGTAGGCCTCTCGATGAGCAGTTCTTC	CASSQGRPLDEQFF
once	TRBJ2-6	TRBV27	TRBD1	TGTGCCAGCACCGCGACAGGGGGGCCAACTTTCTCTGGGGCCAACGTCCTGACTTTC	CASTATGGPTFSGANVLTF
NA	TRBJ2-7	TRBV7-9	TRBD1	TGTGCCAGCAGCTTCACAGGGGAATCCTACGAGCAGTACTTC	CASSFTGESYEQYF
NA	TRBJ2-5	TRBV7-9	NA	TGTGCCAGCAGTATAGCTCAACAAACAGGGTCGATGGAGACCCAGTACTTC	CASSIAQQTGSMETQYF
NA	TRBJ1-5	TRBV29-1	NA	TGCAGCGTTGGAACGGATAGCAATCAGCCCCAGCATTTT	CSVGTDSNQPQHF
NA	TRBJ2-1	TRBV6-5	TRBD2	TGTGCCAGCAGCCCGGGACTACTTATCGGTGAGCAGTTCTTC	CASSPGLLIGEQFF
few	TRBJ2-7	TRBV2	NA	TGTGCCAGCAGTGAAGGGACAGCCTACGAGCAGTACTTC	CASSEGTAYEQYF
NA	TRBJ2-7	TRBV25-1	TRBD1	TGTGCCAGCAGTGGGGGACAGGGGGCGGCCTACGAGCAGTACTTC	CASSGGQGAAYEQYF
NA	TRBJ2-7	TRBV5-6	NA	TGTGCCAGCAGTTCGAACAGGGTTGTCCACGAGCAGTACTTC	CASSSNRVVHEQYF
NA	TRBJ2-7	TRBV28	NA	TGTGCCAGCAGTTTTGATCGAGGGGGGAACTCCTACGAGCAGTACTTC	CASSFDRGGNSYEQYF
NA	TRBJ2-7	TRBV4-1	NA	TGCGCCAGCAGCCTCCTCGATAAACAGGGCTCCTACGAGCAGTACTTC	CASSLLDKQGSYEQYF
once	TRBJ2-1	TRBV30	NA	TGTGCCTGGAGTTTCGGGCAGGGGGGATACAATGAGCAGTTCTTC	CAWSFGQGGYNEQFF
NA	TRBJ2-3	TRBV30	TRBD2	TGTGCCTGGAGTGCTAGCCGGGAGGGCGACACAGATACGCAGTATTTT	CAWSASREGDTDTQYF
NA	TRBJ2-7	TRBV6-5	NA	TGTGCCAGCAGTTACGGTCTGGGCATGGCCTACGAGCAGTACTTC	CASSYGLGMAYEQYF
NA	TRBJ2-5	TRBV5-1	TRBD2	TGCGCCAGCAGCTTGGTGGTAGCGGGAGGAGGGACCCAGTACTTC	CASSLVVAGGGTQYF
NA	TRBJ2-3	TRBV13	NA	TGTGCCAGCAGCATAATCGCGCTCAGCACAGATACGCAGTATTTT	CASSIIALSTDTQYF
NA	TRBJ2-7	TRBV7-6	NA	TGTGCCAGCAGCCCCCGTGACAAGGGTTCCTACGAGCAGTACTTC	CASSPRDKGSYEQYF
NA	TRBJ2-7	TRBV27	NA	TGTGCCAGCAGTTCCCGGAAGGGGAGGGAGCAGTACTTC	CASSSRKGREQYF
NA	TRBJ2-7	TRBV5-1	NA	TGCGCCAGCAGCTTGGCGGCAGGGGCCGGCTACGAGCAGTACTTC	CASSLAAGAGYEQYF